This T cell receptor (beta chain) came from a study of T cell responses to AZD1222 COVID-19 vaccine. This CDR3 contains 15 residues. CDR1 and CDR2 (germline): LGHDT, YNNKEL (reference sequence). V gave up 1 base and J gave up 6 bases, with 15 bases separating them. Study results and limitations: Clonal diversity was possibly underestimated, and the donors were mostly white British, with more females.

Repertoires were generated with immunoSEQ multiplex PCR, while TCRdb's copy carries only in-frame clones and drops some. The sample lists 85,000 to 95,000 clones, around nine tenths occurring once. Points on this clone: Antigen specificity is unknown.

The sequence was collected from an adult who received the AZD1222 COVID-19 vaccine. Source: peripheral blood, taken 28 days after the second AZD1222 dose. The V and J genes are TRBV3-1 (or the pseudogene TRBV3-2) and TRBJ1-1; D unresolved. This chain's CDR3 is CASSQGAIWGAEAFF. In DNA form, the CDR3 reads TGTGCCAGCAGCCAAGGCGCCATTTGGGGTGCTGAAGCTTTCTTT.